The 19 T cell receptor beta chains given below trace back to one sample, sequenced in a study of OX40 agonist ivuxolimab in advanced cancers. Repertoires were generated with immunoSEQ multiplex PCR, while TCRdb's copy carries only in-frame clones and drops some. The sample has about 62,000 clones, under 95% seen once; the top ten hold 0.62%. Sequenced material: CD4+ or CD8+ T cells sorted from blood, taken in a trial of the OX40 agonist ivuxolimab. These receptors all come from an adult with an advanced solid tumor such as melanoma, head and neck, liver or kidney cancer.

The CDR3 sequence: CASSLGTGFTGELFF. The CDR3 DNA is TGTGCCAGCAGCTTGGGGACAGGTTTCACCGGGGAGCTGTTTTTT. The chain couples TRBV5-5 to TRBJ2-2, with 7 nucleotides matching TRBD1. Germline V CDR1 and CDR2: SGHKS, YYEKEE (reference sequence). With 0 bases clipped from V and 4 bases from J, the junction kept 3 bases outside the gene matches. The CDR3 length is 15 residues.

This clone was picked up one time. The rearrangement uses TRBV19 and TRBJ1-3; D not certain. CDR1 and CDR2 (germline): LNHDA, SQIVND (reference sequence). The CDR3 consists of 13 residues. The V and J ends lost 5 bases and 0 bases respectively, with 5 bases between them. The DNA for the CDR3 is TGTGCCAGTAGTCCGGGCTCTGGAAACACCATATATTTT. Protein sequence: CASSPGSGNTIYF.

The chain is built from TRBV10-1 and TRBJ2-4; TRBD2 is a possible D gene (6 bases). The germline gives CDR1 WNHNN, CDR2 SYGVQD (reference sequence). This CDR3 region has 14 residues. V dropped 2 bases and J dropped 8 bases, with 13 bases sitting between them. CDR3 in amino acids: CASSERGIGDIQYF. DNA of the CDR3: TGCGCCAGCAGTGAGCGGGGGATCGGGGACATTCAGTACTTC.

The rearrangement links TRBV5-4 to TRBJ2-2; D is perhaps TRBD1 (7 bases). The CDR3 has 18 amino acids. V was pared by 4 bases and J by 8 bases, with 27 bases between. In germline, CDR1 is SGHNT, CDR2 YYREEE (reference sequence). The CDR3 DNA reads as TGTGCCAGCAGCCGGGACAGTCGACTAGACCCTTCGGTGGGGGAGCTGTTTTTT. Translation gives CASSRDSRLDPSVGELFF. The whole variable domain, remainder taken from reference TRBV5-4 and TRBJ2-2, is ETGVTQSPTHLIKTRGQQVTLRCSSQSGHNTVSWYQQALGQGPQFIFQYYREEENGRGNFPPRFSGLQFPNYSSELNVNALELDDSALYLCASSRDSRLDPSVGELFFGEGSRLTVL.

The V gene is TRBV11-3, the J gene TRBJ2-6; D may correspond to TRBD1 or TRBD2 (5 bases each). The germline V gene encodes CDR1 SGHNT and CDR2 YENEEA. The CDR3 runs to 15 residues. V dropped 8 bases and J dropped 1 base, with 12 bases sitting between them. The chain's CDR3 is CASLRGVSGANVLTF. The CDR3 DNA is TGTGCCAGCTTAAGAGGGGTATCTGGGGCCAACGTCCTGACTTTC.

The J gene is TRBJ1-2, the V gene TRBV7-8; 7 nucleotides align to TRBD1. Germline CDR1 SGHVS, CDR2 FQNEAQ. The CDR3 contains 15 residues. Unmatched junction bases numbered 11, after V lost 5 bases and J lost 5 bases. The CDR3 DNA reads TGTGCCAGCAGCGCCTCCAGACAGGGTCGATATGGCTACACCTTC. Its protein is CASSASRQGRYGYTF.

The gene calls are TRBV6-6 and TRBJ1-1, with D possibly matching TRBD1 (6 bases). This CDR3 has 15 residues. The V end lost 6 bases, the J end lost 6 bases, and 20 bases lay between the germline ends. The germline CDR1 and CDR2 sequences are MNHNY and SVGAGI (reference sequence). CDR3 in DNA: TGTGCCAGCAGGCGGACGGGGGGCGAGGGGTCTGAAGCTTTCTTT. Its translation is CASRRTGGEGSEAFF.

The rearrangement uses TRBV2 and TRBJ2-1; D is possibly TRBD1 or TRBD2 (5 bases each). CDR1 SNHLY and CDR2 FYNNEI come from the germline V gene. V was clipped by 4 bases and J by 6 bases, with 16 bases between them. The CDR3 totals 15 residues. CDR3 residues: CASSGRDPTFNEQFF. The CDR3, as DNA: TGTGCCAGCAGTGGCCGGGACCCAACCTTCAATGAGCAGTTCTTC.

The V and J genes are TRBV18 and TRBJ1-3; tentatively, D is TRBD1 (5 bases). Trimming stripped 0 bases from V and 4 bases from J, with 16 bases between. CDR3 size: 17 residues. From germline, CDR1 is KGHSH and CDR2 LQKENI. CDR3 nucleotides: TGTGCCAGCTCACCACCAGCCAGGGCTAGTTCCGGAAACACCATATATTTT. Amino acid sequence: CASSPPARASSGNTIYF.

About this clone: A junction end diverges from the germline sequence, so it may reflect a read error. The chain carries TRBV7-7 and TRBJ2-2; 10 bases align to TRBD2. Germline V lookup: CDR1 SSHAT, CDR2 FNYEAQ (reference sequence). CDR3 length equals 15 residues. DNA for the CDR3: TGTGCTAGCAGCTTTGGGACTAGCGACACCGGGGAGCTGTTTTTT. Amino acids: CASSFGTSDTGELFF.

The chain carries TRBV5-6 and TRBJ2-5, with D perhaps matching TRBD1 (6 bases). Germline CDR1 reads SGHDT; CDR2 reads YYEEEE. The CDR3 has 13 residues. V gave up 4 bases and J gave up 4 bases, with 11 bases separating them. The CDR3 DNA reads TGTGCCAGCAGCCAAACAGGGACAGAGACCCAGTACTTC. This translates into CASSQTGTETQYF.

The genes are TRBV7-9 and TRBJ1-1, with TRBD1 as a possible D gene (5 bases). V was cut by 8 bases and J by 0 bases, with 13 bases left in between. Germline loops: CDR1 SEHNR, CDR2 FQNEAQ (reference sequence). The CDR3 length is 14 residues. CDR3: CASGRSTVNTEAFF. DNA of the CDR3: TGTGCCAGCGGCCGATCGACAGTGAACACTGAAGCTTTCTTT. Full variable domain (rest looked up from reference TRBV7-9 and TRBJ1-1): DTGVSQNPRHKITKRGQNVTFRCDPISEHNRLYWYRQTLGQGPEFLTYFQNEAQLEKSRLLSDRFSAERPKGSFSTLEIQRTEQGDSAMYLCASGRSTVNTEAFFGQGTRLTVV.

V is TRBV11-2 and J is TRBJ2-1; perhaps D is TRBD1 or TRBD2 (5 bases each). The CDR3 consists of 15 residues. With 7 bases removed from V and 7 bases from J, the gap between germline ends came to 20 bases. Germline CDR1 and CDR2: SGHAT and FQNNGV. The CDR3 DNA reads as TGTGCCAGCAACAGAGGGGCTCGAGGGGATAATGAGCAGTTCTTC. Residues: CASNRGARGDNEQFF.

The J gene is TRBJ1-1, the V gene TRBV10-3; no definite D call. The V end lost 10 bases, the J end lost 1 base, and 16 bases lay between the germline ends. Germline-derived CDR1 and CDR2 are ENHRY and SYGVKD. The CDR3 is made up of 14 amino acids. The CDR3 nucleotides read TGTGCCACCCGCCCGGCAGCGGAGAACACTGAAGCTTTCTTT. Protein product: CATRPAAENTEAFF.

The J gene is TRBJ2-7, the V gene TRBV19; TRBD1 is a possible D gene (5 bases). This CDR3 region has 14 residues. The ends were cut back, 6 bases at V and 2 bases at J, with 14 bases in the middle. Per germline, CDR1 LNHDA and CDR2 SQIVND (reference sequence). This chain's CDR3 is CASRATGETYEQYF. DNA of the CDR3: TGTGCCAGTAGAGCAACAGGCGAGACCTACGAGCAGTACTTC.

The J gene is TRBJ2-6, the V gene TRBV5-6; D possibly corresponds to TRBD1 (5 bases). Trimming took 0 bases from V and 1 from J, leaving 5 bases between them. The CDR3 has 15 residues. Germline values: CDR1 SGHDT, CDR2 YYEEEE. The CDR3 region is CASSLAGSGANVLTF. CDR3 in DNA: TGTGCCAGCAGCTTGGCAGGGTCTGGGGCCAACGTCCTGACTTTC.

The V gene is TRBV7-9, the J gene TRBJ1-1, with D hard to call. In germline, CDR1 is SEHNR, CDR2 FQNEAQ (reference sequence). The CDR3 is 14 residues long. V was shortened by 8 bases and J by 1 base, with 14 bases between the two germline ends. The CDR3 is CASVPGGTNTEAFF. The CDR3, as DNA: TGTGCCAGCGTACCCGGAGGAACGAACACTGAAGCTTTCTTT.

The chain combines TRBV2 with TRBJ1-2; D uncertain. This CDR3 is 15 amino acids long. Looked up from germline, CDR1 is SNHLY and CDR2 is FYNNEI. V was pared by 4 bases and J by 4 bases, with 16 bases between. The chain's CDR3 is CASSADTPSSYGYTF. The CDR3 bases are TGTGCCAGCAGTGCTGACACACCGTCATCCTATGGCTACACCTTC.

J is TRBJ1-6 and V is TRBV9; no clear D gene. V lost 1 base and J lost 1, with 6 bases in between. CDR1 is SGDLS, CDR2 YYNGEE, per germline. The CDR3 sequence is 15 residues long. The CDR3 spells CASSVTGSYNSPLHF. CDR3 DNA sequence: TGTGCCAGCAGCGTAACCGGTTCCTATAATTCACCCCTCCACTTT.